This T cell receptor (beta chain) was sequenced for a study of graft-versus-host responses after intestinal transplantation. In the study overall: Transplant types were multivisceral, liver-intestinal, or isolated intestinal. Anti-thymocyte globulin was used for induction in all recipients, who then took tacrolimus and steroids for 2 to 4 years. Study-wide points: The authors found GvH clones in recipient marrow, some appearing first in ileum or blood. Some patients had graft-donor T cell macrochimerism. In their allografts, the ratios of graft-versus-host to host-versus-graft T cell clones were high.

A remark on this clone: Its antigen is not known.

From germline, CDR1 is MGHRA and CDR2 YSYEKL. The CDR3 totals 15 residues. V lost 2 bases and J 2 bases, leaving 13 bases between the germline ends. Produced via immunoSEQ multiplex PCR; TCRdb's table is partial and in-frame only. The sample lists approximately 60,000 clones; 90% were seen once. This chain connects TRBV4-1 to TRBJ2-7; a possible D gene is TRBD2 (6 bases). The receptor's source is a human donor who was the organ donor for an intestinal transplant. The source was unstimulated CD8+ T cells sorted from spleen or lymph node cells, collected before transplant. Here the CDR3 reads CASSQLGGAPYEQYF. In DNA form, the CDR3 reads TGCGCCAGCAGCCAATTGGGGGGTGCCCCCTACGAGCAGTACTTC.